These 13 T cell receptor beta chains were sequenced from one sample in a study of OX40 agonist ivuxolimab in advanced cancers. TCRdb's copy holds only in-frame clones and misses some; the assay was immunoSEQ multiplex PCR. This sample has 70,000 or so clones, with 80% to 90% found just once. The sequencing here drew on CD4+ or CD8+ T cells sorted from blood, taken in a trial of the OX40 agonist ivuxolimab. Source of these receptors: an adult with an advanced solid tumor such as melanoma, head and neck, liver or kidney cancer.

This rearrangement joins TRBV11-3 to TRBJ2-7; D not resolved. Trimming stripped 5 bases from V and 1 base from J, with 12 bases between. Germline V gene data show CDR1 as SGHNT and CDR2 as YENEEA. This CDR3 is built from 14 residues. The CDR3 spells CASSLNPGSYEQYF. CDR3 DNA sequence: TGTGCCAGCAGCCTTAACCCAGGTTCCTACGAGCAGTACTTC.

The sample holds a few counts of this clone. The chain combines TRBV12-5 with TRBJ1-1; D may be TRBD1 (6 bases). V shed 6 bases and J shed 1 base, with 18 bases lying between them. This CDR3 is 16 amino acids long. Looked up from germline, CDR1 is LGHNT and CDR2 is FRNRAP. CDR3 residues: CASGPLGGLGNTEAFF. Here the CDR3 DNA reads TGTGCTAGTGGCCCGTTGGGGGGCCTGGGGAACACTGAAGCTTTCTTT.

The rearrangement links TRBV7-9 to TRBJ1-5; no clear D gene. V was pared by 5 bases and J by 0 bases, with 8 bases between. Germline V gene data show CDR1 as SEHNR and CDR2 as FQNEAQ (reference sequence). CDR3 length: 14 amino acids. CDR3 residues: CASSPGSSNQPQHF. CDR3 DNA: TGTGCCAGCAGCCCCGGATCTAGCAATCAGCCCCAGCATTTT.

This rearrangement joins TRBV7-9 to TRBJ1-1; D gene unclear. Per the germline V gene, CDR1 is SEHNR and CDR2 is FQNEAQ (reference sequence). This CDR3 comprises 13 residues. Between the trimmed V and J ends, which lost 5 bases and 7 bases, there was a span of 14 bases. This chain's CDR3 is CASSPLTVLEAFF. In DNA, the CDR3 is TGTGCCAGCAGCCCATTAACGGTCCTTGAAGCTTTCTTT.

This chain's CDR3 is CASSLRRAEAFF. In DNA form, the CDR3 reads TGTGCCAGCAGTTTACGGCGAGCTGAAGCTTTCTTT. The chain is built from TRBV28 and TRBJ1-1; D gene ambiguous. Germline values: CDR1 MDHEN, CDR2 SYDVKM. Trimming stripped 2 bases from V and 6 bases from J, with 7 bases between. The CDR3 is 12 amino acids.

This CDR3 reads CAIRGLAGMAQYF. The CDR3 DNA is TGTGCCATCAGAGGACTAGCCGGAATGGCCCAGTACTTC. The V call is TRBV10-3, the J call TRBJ2-5; 8 bases align to TRBD2. Germline V gives CDR1 ENHRY, CDR2 SYGVKD. With V trimmed by 6 bases and J by 9 bases, 9 bases remained unmatched. The CDR3 totals 13 residues.

The rearrangement links TRBV18 to TRBJ1-2; weak D call: TRBD1 (6 bases). Trimming pared 1 base from V and 3 bases from J, leaving 12 bases between. Germline lookup yields CDR1 KGHSH and CDR2 LQKENI. The CDR3 covers 15 residues. CDR3 region: CASSPQRQDHYGYTF. The CDR3, as DNA: TGTGCCAGCTCACCACAACGACAGGACCACTATGGCTACACCTTC.

This clone showed up just once. DNA of the CDR3: TGTGCCAGTAGGAAACAGGAGGGGCATCAGCCCCAGCATTTT. Translating it yields CASRKQEGHQPQHF. V usage is TRBV19 and J usage is TRBJ1-5, with TRBD1 as a possible D gene (5 bases). V was clipped by 6 bases and J by 5 bases, with 14 bases between them. The CDR3 contains 14 residues. Per the germline V gene, CDR1 is LNHDA and CDR2 is SQIVND (reference sequence).

This clone was recorded only once. The V call is TRBV5-1, the J call TRBJ1-1, with 7 bases that match TRBD1. CDR3 length: 14 amino acids. CDR1 SGHRS and CDR2 YFSETQ come from the germline V gene. The junction had 6 bases not matched to a gene; V was cut back by 5 bases and J by 2 bases. Here the CDR3 DNA reads TGCGCCAGCAGTGATCAAGGGGGCAACACTGAAGCTTTCTTT. Amino acid sequence: CASSDQGGNTEAFF.

The chain couples TRBV11-2 to TRBJ2-7, with 10 positions matching TRBD2. The trim removed 1 base at V and 6 bases at J, leaving 6 bases unmatched. The CDR3 is made up of 15 amino acids. Germline V lookup: CDR1 SGHAT, CDR2 FQNNGV. This chain's CDR3 is CASSLGASGGGEQYF. The CDR3, as DNA: TGTGCCAGCAGCTTAGGCGCCAGCGGGGGGGGCGAGCAGTACTTC.

This sequence joins TRBV28 and TRBJ1-5; D may be TRBD1 (6 bases). The V and J ends lost 2 bases and 0 bases respectively, with 8 bases between them. The CDR3 runs to 15 residues. Germline CDR1 MDHEN, CDR2 SYDVKM. This CDR3 reads CASSLGGPSNQPQHF. The CDR3 DNA reads as TGTGCCAGCAGTTTAGGGGGGCCTAGCAATCAGCCCCAGCATTTT.

The rearrangement uses TRBV6-5 and TRBJ1-2; D ambiguous. The CDR3 runs to 9 residues. CDR1 MNHEY and CDR2 SVGAGI come from the germline V gene. V was shortened by 5 bases and J by 8 bases, with 3 bases between the two germline ends. As DNA, the CDR3 is TGTGCCAGCAGTCCGGGCTACACCTTC. It encodes CASSPGYTF.

CDR3 residues: CAISSPGVRGQPQHF. CDR3 nucleotide sequence: TGTGCCATCAGTAGCCCAGGGGTAAGGGGTCAGCCCCAGCATTTT. V and J are TRBV10-3 and TRBJ1-5; D may be TRBD1 (6 bases). The CDR3 totals 15 residues. CDR1 ENHRY and CDR2 SYGVKD come from the germline V gene. Trimming stripped 5 bases from V and 6 bases from J, with 17 bases between.